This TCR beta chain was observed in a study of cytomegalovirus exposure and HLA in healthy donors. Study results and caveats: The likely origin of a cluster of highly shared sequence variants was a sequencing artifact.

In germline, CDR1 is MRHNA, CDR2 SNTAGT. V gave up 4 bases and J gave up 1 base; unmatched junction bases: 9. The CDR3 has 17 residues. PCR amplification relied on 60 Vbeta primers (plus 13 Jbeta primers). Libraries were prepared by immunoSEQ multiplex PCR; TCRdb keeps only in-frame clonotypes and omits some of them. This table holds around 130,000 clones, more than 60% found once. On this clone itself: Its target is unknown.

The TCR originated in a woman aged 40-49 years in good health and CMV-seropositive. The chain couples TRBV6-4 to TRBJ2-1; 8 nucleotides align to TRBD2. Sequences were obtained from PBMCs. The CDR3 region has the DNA TGTGCCAGCAGTGCTGAGCGGGGGCCGGTTTCCTACAATGAGCAGTTCTTC. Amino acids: CASSAERGPVSYNEQFF.